A single sample is the source of the 2 T cell receptor beta chains below, sequenced in a study of T cells in women clearing cervical HPV infection. Sequencing was performed with immunoSEQ multiplex PCR; in TCRdb, only in-frame clones are kept and a portion is missing. The specimen's table records over 25,000 clones. Sample: blood buffy coat. The receptors derive from a woman aged 18 to 75 with a cervical HPV16 infection that either progressed to CIN3+ or cleared (not recorded which).

In regard to this clone: From the germline J gene comes the end of the CDR3, since the read stops 3 residues before it. The chain combines TRBV7-3 with TRBJ2-1, with 10 bases fitting TRBD2. The CDR3 sequence is 15 residues long. CDR1 and CDR2 (germline): SGHTA, FQGTGA. With 2 bases clipped from V and 6 bases from J, the junction kept 4 bases outside the gene matches. Partial CDR3 DNA: TGTGCCAGCAGCTTAGCGACTAGCGGGCCCAATGAG. It specifies CASSLATSGPNE. The complete CDR3 protein is CASSLATSGPNEQFF. The variable domain in full, with the rest retrieved from reference TRBV7-3 and TRBJ2-1, is GAGVSQTPSNKVTEKGKYVELRCDPISGHTALYWYRQSLGQGPEFLIYFQGTGAADDSGLPNDRFFAVRPEGSVSTLKIQRTERGDSAVYLCASSLATSGPNEQFFGPGTRLTVL.

As for this clone: With the read ending 3 residues before the CDR3 end, the germline J gene is used to fill in that end. The rearrangement joins TRBV29-1 to TRBJ2-7; the D is unclear. There are 12 residues in the CDR3. Trimming cost V 4 bases and J 5 bases, with 12 bases left between them. Germline-derived CDR1 and CDR2 are SQVTM and ANQGSEA. CDR3 protein: CSVADIRDEQYF. CDR3 bases read: TGCAGCGTTGCTGACATTCGCGACGAG.